Reported below is one T cell receptor (beta chain). What it recognizes is unknown. V lost 4 bases and J lost 6; bases outside the gene matches: 3. Germline CDR1 and CDR2: SQVTM and ANQGSEA. The CDR3 covers 12 residues. This sample is part of a study of shared clonotypes between healthy human individuals. Broader study findings: Though the depth was large, rarefaction showed that sorted-subset sequencing was incomplete.

Genomic DNA of every subset was divided equally among multiple immunoSEQ plates. TCRdb's copy holds only in-frame clones and misses some; the assay was immunoSEQ multiplex PCR. The sample lists about 100,000 clones; 55% to 70% were seen once. The CD8 memory fraction combined CD45RO+ cells with TemRA cells (CCR7-negative CD45RA+). The chain links TRBV29-1 to TRBJ2-1, with 7 positions matching TRBD1. This sequence was found in a woman aged 25 to 39 in good health. The material sequenced was memory CD8+ T cells sorted from blood. The subset was: CD45RO+ cells pooled with CCR7-negative TemRA cells. The CDR3, as DNA: TGCAGCGTTGTGGGACAGAGCAATGAGCAGTTCTTC. Protein sequence: CSVVGQSNEQFF.